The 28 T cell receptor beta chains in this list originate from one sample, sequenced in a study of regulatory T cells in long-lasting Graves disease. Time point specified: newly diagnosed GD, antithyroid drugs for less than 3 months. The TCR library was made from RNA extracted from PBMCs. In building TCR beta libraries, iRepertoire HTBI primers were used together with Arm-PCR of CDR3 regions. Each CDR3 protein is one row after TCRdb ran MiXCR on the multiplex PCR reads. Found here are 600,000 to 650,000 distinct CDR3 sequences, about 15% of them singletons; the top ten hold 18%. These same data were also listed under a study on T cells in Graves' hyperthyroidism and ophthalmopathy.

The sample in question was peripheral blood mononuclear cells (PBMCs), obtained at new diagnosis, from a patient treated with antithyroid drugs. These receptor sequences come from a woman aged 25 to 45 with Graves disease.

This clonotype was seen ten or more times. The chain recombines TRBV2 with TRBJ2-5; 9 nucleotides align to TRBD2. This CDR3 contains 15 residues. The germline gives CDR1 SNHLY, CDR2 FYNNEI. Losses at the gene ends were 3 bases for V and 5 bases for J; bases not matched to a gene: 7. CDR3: CASSDPSGNSETQYF. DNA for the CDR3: TGTGCCAGCAGTGACCCTAGCGGGAATAGCGAGACCCAGTACTTC.

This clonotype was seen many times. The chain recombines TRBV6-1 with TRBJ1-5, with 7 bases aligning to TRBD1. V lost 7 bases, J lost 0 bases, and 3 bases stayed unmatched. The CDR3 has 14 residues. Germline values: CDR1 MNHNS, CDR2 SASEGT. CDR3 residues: CASKGAGSNQPQHF. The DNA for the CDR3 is TGTGCCAGCAAGGGGGCGGGTAGCAATCAGCCCCAGCATTTT.

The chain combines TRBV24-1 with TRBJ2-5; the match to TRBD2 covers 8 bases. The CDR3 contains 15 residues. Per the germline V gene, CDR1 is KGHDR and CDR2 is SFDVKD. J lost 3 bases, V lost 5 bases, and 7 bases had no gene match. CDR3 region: CATSGSGSPKETQYF. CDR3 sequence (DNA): TGTGCCACCAGTGGGAGCGGGAGTCCGAAAGAGACCCAGTACTTC.

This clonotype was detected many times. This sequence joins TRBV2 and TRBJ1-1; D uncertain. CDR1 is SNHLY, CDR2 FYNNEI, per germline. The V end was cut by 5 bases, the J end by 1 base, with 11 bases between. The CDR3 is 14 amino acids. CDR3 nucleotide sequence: TGTGCCAGCAGTATCCTCACGGGGAACACTGAAGCTTTCTTT. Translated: CASSILTGNTEAFF.

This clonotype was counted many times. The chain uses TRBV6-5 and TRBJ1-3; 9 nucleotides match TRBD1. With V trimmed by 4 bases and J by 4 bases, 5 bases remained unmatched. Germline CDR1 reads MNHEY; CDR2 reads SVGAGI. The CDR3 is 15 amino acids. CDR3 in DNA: TGTGCCAGCAGTTTACAGGGGGCAGTCGGAAACACCATATATTTT. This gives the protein CASSLQGAVGNTIYF.

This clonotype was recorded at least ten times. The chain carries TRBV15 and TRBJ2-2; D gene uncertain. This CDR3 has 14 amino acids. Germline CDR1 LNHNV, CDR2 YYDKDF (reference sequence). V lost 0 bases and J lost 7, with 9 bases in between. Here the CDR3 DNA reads TGTGCCACCAGCAGAGATTTGGTTGGCGGGGAGCTGTTTTTT. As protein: CATSRDLVGGELFF.

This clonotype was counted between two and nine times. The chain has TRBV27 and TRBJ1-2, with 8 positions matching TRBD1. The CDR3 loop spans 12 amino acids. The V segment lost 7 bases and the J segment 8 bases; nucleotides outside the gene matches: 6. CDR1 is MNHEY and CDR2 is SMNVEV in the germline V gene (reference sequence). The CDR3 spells CASTDRGNGYTF. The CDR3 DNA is TGTGCCAGCACTGACAGGGGTAACGGCTACACCTTC.

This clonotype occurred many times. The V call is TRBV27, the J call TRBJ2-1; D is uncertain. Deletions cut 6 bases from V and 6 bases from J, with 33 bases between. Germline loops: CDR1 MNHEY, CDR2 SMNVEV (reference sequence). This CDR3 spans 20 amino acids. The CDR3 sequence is CASRIWALKSPVGVANEQFF. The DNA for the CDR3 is TGTGCCAGCAGAATATGGGCACTCAAATCTCCCGTGGGCGTCGCCAATGAGCAGTTCTTC.

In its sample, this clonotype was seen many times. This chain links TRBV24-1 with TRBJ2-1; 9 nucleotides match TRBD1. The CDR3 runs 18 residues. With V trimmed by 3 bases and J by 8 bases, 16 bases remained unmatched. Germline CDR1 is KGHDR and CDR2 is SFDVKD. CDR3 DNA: TGTGCCACCAGTGATCGGGGACAGGGTAGGGGGGTCGTCGATGAGCAGTTCTTC. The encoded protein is CATSDRGQGRGVVDEQFF.

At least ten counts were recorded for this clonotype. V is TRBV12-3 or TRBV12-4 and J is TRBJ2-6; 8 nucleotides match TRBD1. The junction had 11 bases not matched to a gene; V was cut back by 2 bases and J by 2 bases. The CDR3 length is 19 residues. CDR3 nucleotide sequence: TGTGCCAGCAGTTTAAGGGGCCGACAGGGGTCGGCTGGGGCCAACGTCCTGACTTTC. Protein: CASSLRGRQGSAGANVLTF.

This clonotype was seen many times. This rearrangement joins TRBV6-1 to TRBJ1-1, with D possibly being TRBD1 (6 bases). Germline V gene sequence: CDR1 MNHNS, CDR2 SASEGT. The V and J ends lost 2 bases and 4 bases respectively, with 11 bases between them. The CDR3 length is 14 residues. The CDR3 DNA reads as TGTGCCAGCAGTGAACTGGGGGACACCACTGAAGCTTTCTTT. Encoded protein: CASSELGDTTEAFF.

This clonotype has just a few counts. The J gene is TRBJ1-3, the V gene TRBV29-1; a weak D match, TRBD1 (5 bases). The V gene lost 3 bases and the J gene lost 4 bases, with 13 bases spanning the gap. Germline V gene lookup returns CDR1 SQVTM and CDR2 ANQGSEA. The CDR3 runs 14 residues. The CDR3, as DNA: TGCAGCGTTGACGGCAGGGAGGGAGGAAACACCATATATTTT. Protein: CSVDGREGGNTIYF.

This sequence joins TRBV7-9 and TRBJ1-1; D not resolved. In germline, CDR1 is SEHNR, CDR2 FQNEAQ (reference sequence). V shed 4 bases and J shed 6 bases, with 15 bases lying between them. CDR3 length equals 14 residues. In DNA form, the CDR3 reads TGTGCCAGCAGCTCGGGCGTGGGCCGCGCTGAAGCTTTCTTT. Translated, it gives CASSSGVGRAEAFF.

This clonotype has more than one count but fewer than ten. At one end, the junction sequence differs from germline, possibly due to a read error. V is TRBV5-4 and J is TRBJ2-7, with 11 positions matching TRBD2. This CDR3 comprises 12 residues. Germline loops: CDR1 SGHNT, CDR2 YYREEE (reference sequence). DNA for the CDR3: TGTGCCAGCAGCTCACCGGGACTAGCGGTCTTCTTC. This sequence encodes CASSSPGLAVFF.

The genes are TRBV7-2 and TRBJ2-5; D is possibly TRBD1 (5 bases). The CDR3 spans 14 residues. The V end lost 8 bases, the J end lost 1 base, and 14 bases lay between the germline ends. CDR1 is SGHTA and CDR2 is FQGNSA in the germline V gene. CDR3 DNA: TGTGCCAGCGGAAGGATGACAGTCCAAGAGACCCAGTACTTC. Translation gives CASGRMTVQETQYF.

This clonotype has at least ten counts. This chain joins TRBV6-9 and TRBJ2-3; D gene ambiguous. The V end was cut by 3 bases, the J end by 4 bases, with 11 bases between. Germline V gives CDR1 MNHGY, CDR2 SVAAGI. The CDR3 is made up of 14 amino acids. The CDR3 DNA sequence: TGTGCCAGCAGTTACTCCACTGACTCAGATACGCAGTATTTT. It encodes CASSYSTDSDTQYF.

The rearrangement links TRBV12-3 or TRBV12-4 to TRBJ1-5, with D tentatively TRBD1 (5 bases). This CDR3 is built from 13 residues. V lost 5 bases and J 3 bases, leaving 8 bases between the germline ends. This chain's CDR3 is CASSGQTNQPQHF. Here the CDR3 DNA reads TGTGCCAGCAGTGGACAAACCAATCAGCCCCAGCATTTT.

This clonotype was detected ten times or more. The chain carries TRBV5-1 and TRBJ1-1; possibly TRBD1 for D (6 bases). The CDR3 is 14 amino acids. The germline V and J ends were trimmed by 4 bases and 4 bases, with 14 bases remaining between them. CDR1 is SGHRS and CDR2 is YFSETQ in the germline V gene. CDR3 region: CASSPPGVATEAFF. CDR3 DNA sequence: TGCGCCAGCAGCCCCCCAGGGGTGGCCACTGAAGCTTTCTTT.

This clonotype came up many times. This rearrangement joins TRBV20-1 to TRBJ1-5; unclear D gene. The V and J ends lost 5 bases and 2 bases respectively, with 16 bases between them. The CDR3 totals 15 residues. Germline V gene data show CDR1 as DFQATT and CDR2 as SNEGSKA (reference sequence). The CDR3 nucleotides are TGCAGTGCTGGGAGCATGGGAGTCGGCAATCAGCCCCAGCATTTT. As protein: CSAGSMGVGNQPQHF.

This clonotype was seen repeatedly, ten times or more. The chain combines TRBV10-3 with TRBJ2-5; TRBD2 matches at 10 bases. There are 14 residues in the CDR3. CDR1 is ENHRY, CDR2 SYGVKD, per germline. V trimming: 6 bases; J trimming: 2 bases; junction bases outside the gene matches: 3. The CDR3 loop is CAISRTSGQETQYF. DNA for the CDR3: TGTGCCATCAGCCGGACTAGCGGTCAAGAGACCCAGTACTTC.

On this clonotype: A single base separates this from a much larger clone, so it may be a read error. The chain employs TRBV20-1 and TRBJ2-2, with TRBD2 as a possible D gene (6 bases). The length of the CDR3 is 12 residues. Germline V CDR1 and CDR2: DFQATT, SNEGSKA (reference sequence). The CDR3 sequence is CSASELTGGLFF. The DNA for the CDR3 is TGCAGTGCTTCCGAGCTCACCGGGGGGCTGTTTTTT.

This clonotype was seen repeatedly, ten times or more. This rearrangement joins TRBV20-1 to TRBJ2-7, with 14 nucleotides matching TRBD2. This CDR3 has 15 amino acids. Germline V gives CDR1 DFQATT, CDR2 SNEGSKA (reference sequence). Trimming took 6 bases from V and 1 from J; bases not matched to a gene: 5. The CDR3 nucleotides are TGCAGTGCCGGGACTAGCGGGAGTAGGTCCTACGAGCAGTACTTC. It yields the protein CSAGTSGSRSYEQYF.

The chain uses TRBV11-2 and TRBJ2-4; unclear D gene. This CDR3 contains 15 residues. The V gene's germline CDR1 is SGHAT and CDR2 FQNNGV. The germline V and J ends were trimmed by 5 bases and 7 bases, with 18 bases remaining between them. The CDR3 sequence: CASSPRVHEGNIQYF. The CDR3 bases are TGTGCCAGCAGCCCCCGGGTCCACGAAGGGAACATTCAGTACTTC. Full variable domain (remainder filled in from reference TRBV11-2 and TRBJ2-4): EAGVAQSPRYKIIEKRQSVAFWCNPISGHATLYWYQQILGQGPKLLIQFQNNGVVDDSQLPKDRFSAERLKGVDSTLKIQPAKLEDSAVYLCASSPRVHEGNIQYFGAGTRLSVL.

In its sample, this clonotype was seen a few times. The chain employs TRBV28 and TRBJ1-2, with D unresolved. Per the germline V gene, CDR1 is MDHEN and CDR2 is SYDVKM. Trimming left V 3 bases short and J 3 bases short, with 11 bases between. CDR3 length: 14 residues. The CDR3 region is CASSFFSKDYGYTF. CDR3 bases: TGTGCCAGCAGTTTTTTCAGTAAGGACTATGGCTACACCTTC.

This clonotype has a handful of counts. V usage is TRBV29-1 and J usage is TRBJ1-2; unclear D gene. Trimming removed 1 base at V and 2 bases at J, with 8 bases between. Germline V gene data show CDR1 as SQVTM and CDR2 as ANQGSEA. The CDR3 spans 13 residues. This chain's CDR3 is CSVEGRGNYGYTF. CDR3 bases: TGCAGCGTTGAAGGACGGGGAAACTATGGCTACACCTTC.

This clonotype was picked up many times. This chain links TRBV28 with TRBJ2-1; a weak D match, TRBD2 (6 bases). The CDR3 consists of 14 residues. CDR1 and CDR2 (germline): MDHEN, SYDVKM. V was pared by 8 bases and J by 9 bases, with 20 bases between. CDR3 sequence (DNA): TGTGCCAGCGTGAGGCGGGATACGGCCGGTGAGCAGTTCTTC. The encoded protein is CASVRRDTAGEQFF.

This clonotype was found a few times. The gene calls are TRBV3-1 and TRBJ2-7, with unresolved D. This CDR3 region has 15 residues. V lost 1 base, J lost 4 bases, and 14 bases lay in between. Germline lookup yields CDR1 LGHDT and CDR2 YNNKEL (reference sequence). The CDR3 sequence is CASSQVNLGPYEQYF. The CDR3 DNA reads TGTGCCAGCAGCCAAGTGAATCTTGGGCCTTACGAGCAGTACTTC.

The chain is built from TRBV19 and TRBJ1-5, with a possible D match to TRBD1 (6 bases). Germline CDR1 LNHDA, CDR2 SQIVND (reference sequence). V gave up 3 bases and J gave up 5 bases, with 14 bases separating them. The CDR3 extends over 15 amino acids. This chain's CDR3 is CASSILAGADQPQHF. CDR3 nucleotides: TGTGCCAGTAGTATTCTGGCAGGGGCCGATCAGCCCCAGCATTTT.